The 4 T cell receptor beta chains in this list originate from one sample, sequenced in a study of human T cells and chemical hapten exposure. TCRdb processed the RACE reads anew with MiXCR; each CDR3 protein has one entry. The sample includes approximately 400,000 distinct CDR3 sequences, nearly 5% of them seen just once. Documented time point: patch test 1, 2 weeks after DPC sensitization. As to treatment: therapeutic diphenylcyclopropenone sensitization with weekly scalp DPC. The material sequenced was whole blood, taken in connection with sensitization to the hapten diphenylcyclopropenone (DPC). The receptors here all came from a woman in her forties or fifties with alopecia areata. Some clones in this sample may be carry-over from other donors' samples.

This clonotype has ten or more counts. The rearrangement links TRBV29-1 to TRBJ1-2, with 10 bases fitting TRBD1. V was clipped by 0 bases and J by 1 base; unmatched bases: 14. This CDR3 is 19 amino acids long. Per germline, CDR1 SQVTM and CDR2 ANQGSEA. The CDR3 sequence: CSVEDRYMGQGTVNYGYTF. Here the CDR3 DNA reads TGCAGCGTTGAAGATCGTTACATGGGACAGGGGACGGTTAACTATGGCTACACCTTC.

The table lists this clonotype with many counts. DNA for the CDR3: TGTGCCAGCAGCTTGCGGGCAGGGAGGGTCCTGAACACTGAAGCTTTCTTT. Translating gives CASSLRAGRVLNTEAFF. V is TRBV5-6 and J is TRBJ1-1; D may be TRBD1 (5 bases). Per germline, CDR1 SGHDT and CDR2 YYEEEE. This CDR3 has 17 amino acids. The V end was cut by 1 base, the J end by 0 bases, with 16 bases between.

This clonotype was observed a handful of times. The V gene is TRBV10-3, the J gene TRBJ1-1; possibly TRBD1 for D (5 bases). The CDR3 is made up of 11 amino acids. Germline CDR1 and CDR2: ENHRY and SYGVKD. Trimming removed 8 bases from V and 11 bases from J, with 15 bases in between. CDR3 coding DNA: TGTGCCATCGGGGGTGAGGGAATGGCTTTCTTT. This codes for CAIGGEGMAFF.

At least ten counts were recorded for this clonotype. The V gene is TRBV3-1, the J gene TRBJ2-1; 8 nucleotides match TRBD2. From germline, CDR1 is LGHDT and CDR2 YNNKEL (reference sequence). The CDR3 consists of 17 residues. J was trimmed by 7 bases and V by 4 bases; bases with no gene match: 15. The CDR3 sequence is CASSLFSGTTTGNEQFF. DNA for the CDR3: TGTGCCAGCAGCCTTTTTAGCGGGACCACCACCGGGAATGAGCAGTTCTTC.